These 14 T cell receptor beta chains were all obtained from the same sample, sequenced in a study of T-cell memory formation after mild COVID-19. TCRdb re-called the 5' RACE reads through MiXCR, storing one row per CDR3 protein. Seen here are 550,000 to 650,000 distinct CDR3 sequences, roughly a sixth observed once, and the top ten hold about 7.4%. The sequencing input was PBMCs or a T cell subset sorted from them (not recorded which). These receptors came from an adult woman who had mild COVID-19 (a few samples of this study predate the infection). Cell type and time point are not known.

This clonotype was found many times. CDR3 coding DNA: TGTGCCAGCAGCCAAGACAGGTCAAGGGGGCAGTTCTTC. Its translation is CASSQDRSRGQFF. The chain has TRBV28 and TRBJ2-1; possibly TRBD1 for D (6 bases). The CDR3 loop spans 13 amino acids. V dropped 6 bases and J dropped 12 bases, with 18 bases sitting between them. In germline, CDR1 is MDHEN, CDR2 SYDVKM.

In this sample, this clonotype turned up a few times. The chain recombines TRBV6-6 with TRBJ2-7, with 7 bases aligning to TRBD1. Germline V gene lookup returns CDR1 MNHNY and CDR2 SVGAGI (reference sequence). The CDR3 is 15 residues long. V was pared by 0 bases and J by 3 bases, with 5 bases of the junction left unmatched. The CDR3 spells CASSYSKGQFYEQYF. In nucleotides, the CDR3 is TGTGCCAGCAGTTACTCGAAGGGACAGTTCTACGAGCAGTACTTC.

This clonotype occurred a few times. The CDR3 sequence: CATSAGTVTGELFF. The CDR3 nucleotides read TGTGCCACCAGTGCCGGGACAGTCACCGGGGAGCTGTTTTTT. This chain links TRBV24-1 with TRBJ2-2, with 7 bases lining up with TRBD1. Germline values: CDR1 KGHDR, CDR2 SFDVKD. The CDR3 runs 14 residues. V lost 5 bases to trimming and J lost 4 bases; unmatched junction nucleotides: 3.

The chain has TRBV2 and TRBJ2-7, with D possibly TRBD1 on 6 matching bases. The germline CDR1 and CDR2 sequences are SNHLY and FYNNEI. The CDR3 is made up of 14 amino acids. V shed 4 bases and J shed 1 base, with 11 bases lying between them. The CDR3, as DNA: TGTGCCAGCAGTGGGGACACCAGTTCCTACGAGCAGTACTTC. Protein product: CASSGDTSSYEQYF.

The rearrangement joins TRBV3-1 to TRBJ1-2, with TRBD1 matching over 7 bases. The CDR3 is 16 amino acids. CDR1 LGHDT and CDR2 YNNKEL come from the germline V gene (reference sequence). V lost 1 base and J lost 8; bases outside the gene matches: 13. The CDR3 sequence: CASSQGPPKGAVGYTF. In DNA, the CDR3 is TGTGCCAGCAGCCAAGGTCCCCCTAAGGGGGCGGTCGGCTACACCTTC.

The V and J genes are TRBV7-9 and TRBJ1-2; TRBD1 is a possible D gene (5 bases). The V end was cut by 5 bases, the J end by 6 bases, with 22 bases between. The CDR3 extends over 16 amino acids. CDR1 and CDR2 from the germline V gene are SEHNR and FQNEAQ (reference sequence). As DNA, the CDR3 is TGTGCCAGCAGCCTCCCCAGTGGGATGGGGGGGGATGGCTACACCTTC. Translated: CASSLPSGMGGDGYTF. Based on the CDR3 plus reference TRBV7-9 and TRBJ1-2, the full variable domain is DTGVSQNPRHKITKRGQNVTFRCDPISEHNRLYWYRQTLGQGPEFLTYFQNEAQLEKSRLLSDRFSAERPKGSFSTLEIQRTEQGDSAMYLCASSLPSGMGGDGYTFGSGTRLTVV.

The CDR3 spells CASRRQGESAEAFF. The CDR3 DNA reads as TGTGCCAGCAGACGACAGGGGGAATCCGCTGAAGCTTTCTTT. The chain links TRBV6-6 to TRBJ1-1, with TRBD1 matching 9 bases. V dropped 6 bases and J dropped 6; count of bases not matched to a gene: 8. The CDR3 is 14 amino acids. The germline V gene has CDR1 MNHNY and CDR2 SVGAGI (reference sequence).

This clonotype has just a few counts. The rearrangement joins TRBV27 to TRBJ2-3; TRBD2 matches at 9 bases. J gave up 0 bases and V 6 bases, and 19 bases lay outside the gene matches. CDR3 length: 20 amino acids. CDR1 MNHEY and CDR2 SMNVEV come from the germline V gene (reference sequence). This CDR3 reads CASRSGRPRGALISTDTQYF. Here the CDR3 DNA reads TGTGCCAGCAGGAGCGGGAGGCCCAGAGGGGCCTTAATAAGCACAGATACGCAGTATTTT.

This clonotype occurred a few times. V is TRBV3-1 and J is TRBJ2-7, with D possibly being TRBD1 (5 bases). This CDR3 comprises 15 residues. Germline V gene sequence: CDR1 LGHDT, CDR2 YNNKEL (reference sequence). V lost 0 bases, J lost 2 bases, and 11 bases lay in between. The CDR3 nucleotides are TGTGCCAGCAGCCAAGATTATAGCAGGGCCTACGAGCAGTACTTC. It yields the protein CASSQDYSRAYEQYF.

V usage is TRBV30 and J usage is TRBJ1-1; 10 bases are shared with TRBD1. This CDR3 spans 13 amino acids. V lost 4 bases, J lost 5 bases, and 4 bases stayed unmatched. The V gene's germline CDR1 is GTSNPN and CDR2 SVGIG (reference sequence). CDR3 nucleotide sequence: TGTGCCTGGAATCCGGGACAGGGGACTGAAGCTTTCTTT. This encodes CAWNPGQGTEAFF. Using reference TRBV30 and TRBJ1-1 for the parts outside the CDR3, the full variable domain is SQTIHQWPATLVQPVGSPLSLECTVEGTSNPNLYWYRQAAGRGLQLLFYSVGIGQISSEVPQNLSASRPQDRQFILSSKKLLLSDSGFYLCAWNPGQGTEAFFGQGTRLTVV.

This clonotype was observed a few times. The rearrangement joins TRBV29-1 to TRBJ1-2, with D uncertain. The CDR3 contains 14 residues. Trimming removed 0 bases from V and 2 bases from J, with 10 bases in between. Germline assignment: CDR1 SQVTM and CDR2 ANQGSEA. CDR3 nucleotide sequence: TGCAGCGTTGAAGATGGGGAACGGAACTATGGCTACACCTTC. It specifies CSVEDGERNYGYTF.

The CDR3 nucleotides read TGTGCCAGCAGTGATGGGACAGGTGGTTCGCCCCAGCATTTT. Its protein is CASSDGTGGSPQHF. This chain uses TRBV6-4 with TRBJ1-5; 8 bases map to TRBD1. CDR1 MRHNA and CDR2 SNTAGT come from the germline V gene. After removal of 3 bases from V and 9 bases from J, the junction contained 7 bases not matched to a gene. The CDR3 is 14 residues long.

The chain links TRBV7-6 to TRBJ1-1; tentative D call: TRBD1 (5 bases). Trimming left V 3 bases short and J 0 bases short, with 8 bases between. Germline V CDR1 and CDR2: SGHVS, FNYEAQ. The CDR3 is 14 amino acids. In nucleotides, the CDR3 is TGTGCCAGCAGCTTGGGGGTAATGAACACTGAAGCTTTCTTT. As protein: CASSLGVMNTEAFF.

The rearrangement joins TRBV12-3 or TRBV12-4 to TRBJ2-5, with D unclear. Trimming removed 2 bases at V and 4 bases at J, with 11 bases between. The length of the CDR3 is 14 residues. The CDR3 sequence is CASSLKISRETQYF. Written as DNA, the CDR3 is TGTGCCAGCAGTTTAAAGATCTCCCGAGAGACCCAGTACTTC.